The 7 T cell receptor beta chains below were found in one sample sequenced in a study of T cell changes during pregnancy in multiple sclerosis (dated by TCRdb to about 2019). Library method: the immunoSEQ multiplex PCR assay. In TCRdb, the immuneACCESS table is reduced to in-frame sequences with V and J assigned. These tables do not hold every clone; where another copy was compared, an unresolved V gene accounts for under half, and the others remain unexplained. Within this sample are about 49,000 clones, with around 91% of them counted one time only. In total, the top ten clones hold under 6.5% of the sample. The source material was peripheral blood, sampled after pregnancy. The receptors were sampled from a female donor in good health, enrolled as a control in a pregnancy study.

This clone was detected only a few times. The rearrangement joins TRBV19 to TRBJ1-5; the match to TRBD1 covers 9 bases. Germline CDR1 reads LNHDA; CDR2 reads SQIVND (reference sequence). This CDR3 is built from 15 residues. J gave up 5 bases and V 1 base, and 3 bases lay outside the gene matches. The CDR3 coding sequence is TGTGCCAGTAGTATAGCCGGACAGGGGTATCAGCCCCAGCATTTT. Translating gives CASSIAGQGYQPQHF.

CDR3 coding DNA: TGTGCCAGCAGTGAAGACATTCTGCTTTCACCCCTCCACTTT. It yields the protein CASSEDILLSPLHF. This sequence joins TRBV2 and TRBJ1-6; D is uncertain. The CDR3 covers 14 residues. Germline CDR1 reads SNHLY; CDR2 reads FYNNEI. Trimming left V 1 base short and J 9 bases short, with 10 bases between. The complete variable domain, with remaining parts taken from reference TRBV2 and TRBJ1-6, reads EPEVTQTPSHQVTQMGQEVILRCVPISNHLYFYWYRQILGQKVEFLVSFYNNEISEKSEIFDDQFSVERPDGSNFTLKIRSTKLEDSAMYFCASSEDILLSPLHFGNGTRLTVT.

The genes are TRBV1 and TRBJ2-3; no DNA check was done on the table's D call, TRBD2. TRBV1 is a pseudogene segment. There are 18 residues in the CDR3. In DNA, the CDR3 is TGCACCAGCAGCCAAGTCCCTCCTAGCGGGATCTGCACAGATACGCAGTATTTT. Its protein is CTSSQVPPSGICTDTQYF.

V usage is TRBV7-6 and J usage is TRBJ2-7; 8 bases map to TRBD1. The V and J ends lost 5 bases and 0 bases, in that order; junction bases with no gene match: 9. The CDR3 length is 16 residues. Germline V gene lookup returns CDR1 SGHVS and CDR2 FNYEAQ. CDR3 sequence (DNA): TGTGCCAGCAGCCCCCGACAGGGGCAATACTCCTACGAGCAGTACTTC. Its translation is CASSPRQGQYSYEQYF.

The chain employs TRBV28 and TRBJ1-1; 7 bases fit TRBD1. The germline gives CDR1 MDHEN, CDR2 SYDVKM. Trimming took 4 bases from V and 8 from J; bases not matched to a gene: 10. This CDR3 comprises 14 residues. The CDR3 loop is CASSSPRGWVEAFF. In DNA form, the CDR3 reads TGTGCCAGCAGTTCCCCCAGGGGGTGGGTGGAAGCTTTCTTT.

CDR3 coding DNA: TGTGCCAGCAGTTTTGTCGGGGTCGGCAGTCTTTACGAGCAGTACTTC. It translates to CASSFVGVGSLYEQYF. V and J are TRBV27 and TRBJ2-7; tentatively, D is TRBD2 (5 bases). V lost 3 bases and J lost 4, with 19 bases in between. CDR1 is MNHEY and CDR2 is SMNVEV in the germline V gene (reference sequence). The CDR3 has 16 residues.

V is TRBV4-3 and J is TRBJ2-2; 10 bases line up with TRBD2. The CDR3 totals 16 residues. The germline V gene has CDR1 LGHNA and CDR2 YSLEER. V lost 4 bases, J lost 3 bases, and 5 bases stayed unmatched. CDR3 DNA sequence: TGCGCCAGCAGCCGTCTAGCGGGGGTCCACACCGGGGAGCTGTTTTTT. Encoded protein: CASSRLAGVHTGELFF.